Below are 8 T cell receptor beta chains sequenced from a single sample in a study of blood T cell repertoires in COVID-19. Here immunoSEQ multiplex PCR was the method, and the copy in TCRdb shows in-frame clones only, minus some. The sample has around 170,000 clones; around four fifths are singletons. What was sequenced was peripheral blood. These receptors all come from a man aged 30 to 39 with active or convalescent COVID-19.

In this sample, this clone turned up once. V usage is TRBV7-2 and J usage is TRBJ1-1, with TRBD1 as a possible D gene (5 bases). The germline V gene has CDR1 SGHTA and CDR2 FQGNSA. The CDR3 consists of 17 residues. Trimming shortened V by 5 bases and J by 0 bases, and 19 bases separated the two germline ends. This chain's CDR3 is CASSPGGRGYVNTEAFF. The CDR3 DNA reads as TGTGCCAGCAGCCCGGGAGGGAGGGGTTACGTGAACACTGAAGCTTTCTTT.

The chain combines TRBV4-1 with TRBJ1-2; the D is unclear. Per the germline V gene, CDR1 is MGHRA and CDR2 is YSYEKL. The CDR3 spans 15 residues. Trimming removed 1 base at V and 0 bases at J, with 9 bases between. The CDR3 DNA reads as TGCGCCAGCAGCCAAGGAAGGAGCACTAACTATGGCTACACCTTC. Protein product: CASSQGRSTNYGYTF.

The chain couples TRBV7-9 to TRBJ2-5; 11 nucleotides line up with TRBD2. Germline V lookup: CDR1 SEHNR, CDR2 FQNEAQ (reference sequence). The CDR3 runs 14 residues. V shed 6 bases and J 5 bases; nucleotides not matched to a gene: 5. The CDR3 coding sequence is TGTGCCAGCAGAACACTAGCGGGGGAGGAGACCCAGTACTTC. Translating it yields CASRTLAGEETQYF.

This chain joins TRBV27 and TRBJ1-5; 8 bases line up with TRBD1. Germline-derived CDR1 and CDR2 are MNHEY and SMNVEV (reference sequence). Trimming cost V 6 bases and J 6 bases; bases outside gene matches: 4. CDR3 length equals 13 residues. CDR3 DNA sequence: TGTGCCAGCAGCATGGACAGGGCTCAGCCCCAGCATTTT. It translates to CASSMDRAQPQHF.

This clone was picked up a small number of times. The chain links TRBV7-9 to TRBJ2-7; 11 bases fit TRBD1. This CDR3 region has 15 residues. V shed 4 bases, J shed 1 base, and the junction held 3 bases outside the gene matches. Looked up from germline, CDR1 is SEHNR and CDR2 is FQNEAQ (reference sequence). This chain's CDR3 is CASSSGQGASYEQYF. For the CDR3, the DNA is TGTGCCAGCAGCTCCGGACAGGGGGCTTCCTACGAGCAGTACTTC.

The V call is TRBV1, the J call TRBJ2-7; TRBD1 reflects the table's D call only, with no check against the DNA. TRBV1 is a recognized pseudogene. The CDR3 covers 16 residues. CDR3 sequence: CTSSQDWTGISYEQYV. The CDR3 nucleotides read TGCACCAGCAGCCAAGATTGGACAGGAATAAGCTACGAGCAGTACGTC.

This clone has more than one count but fewer than ten. J is TRBJ1-2 and V is TRBV6-5, with D maybe TRBD1 (5 bases). CDR1 is MNHEY and CDR2 is SVGAGI in the germline V gene. The V end lost 2 bases, the J end lost 1 base, and 11 bases lay between the germline ends. The CDR3 has 15 amino acids. CDR3 bases: TGTGCCAGCAGTTACGGCCAGGGCTATAACTATGGCTACACCTTC. Protein sequence: CASSYGQGYNYGYTF.

The chain is built from TRBV2 and TRBJ1-1, with D maybe TRBD1 (5 bases). The V end was cut by 10 bases, the J end by 4 bases, with 13 bases between. In germline, CDR1 is SNHLY, CDR2 FYNNEI. There are 12 residues in the CDR3. CDR3 in amino acids: CATRGGGTEAFF. CDR3 in DNA: TGTGCCACCCGCGGGGGAGGCACTGAAGCTTTCTTT. The full variable domain, completed using reference TRBV2 and TRBJ1-1, is EPEVTQTPSHQVTQMGQEVILRCVPISNHLYFYWYRQILGQKVEFLVSFYNNEISEKSEIFDDQFSVERPDGSNFTLKIRSTKLEDSAMYFCATRGGGTEAFFGQGTRLTVV.